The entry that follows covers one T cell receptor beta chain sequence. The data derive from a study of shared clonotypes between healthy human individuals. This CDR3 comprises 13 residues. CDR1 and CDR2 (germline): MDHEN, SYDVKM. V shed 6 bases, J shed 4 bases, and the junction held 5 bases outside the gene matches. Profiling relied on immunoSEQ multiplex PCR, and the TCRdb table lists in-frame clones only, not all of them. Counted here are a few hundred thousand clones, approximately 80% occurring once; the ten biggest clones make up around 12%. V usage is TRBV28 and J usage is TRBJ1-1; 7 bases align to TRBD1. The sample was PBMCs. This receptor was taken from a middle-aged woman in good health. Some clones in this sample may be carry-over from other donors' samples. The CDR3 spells CASRGGQFTEAFF. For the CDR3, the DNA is TGTGCCAGCAGGGGGGGACAGTTCACTGAAGCTTTCTTT.